Listed here are 23 T cell receptor beta chains from one sample, sequenced in a study of OX40 agonist ivuxolimab in advanced cancers. Profiled with immunoSEQ multiplex PCR; TCRdb holds only in-frame clones, not every one. The sample carries about 82,000 clones, approximately 85% recorded once. The sequenced sample was CD4+ or CD8+ T cells sorted from blood, obtained in a trial of the OX40 agonist ivuxolimab. The source is an adult with an advanced solid tumor such as melanoma, head and neck, liver or kidney cancer.

The chain couples TRBV4-3 to TRBJ1-5; possible D gene TRBD1, 5 bases. Germline-derived CDR1 and CDR2 are LGHNA and YSLEER. CDR3 length: 15 residues. V shed 0 bases and J shed 3 bases, with 9 bases lying between them. This CDR3 is CASSQDEGNNQPQHF. In DNA form, the CDR3 reads TGCGCCAGCAGCCAAGATGAGGGGAACAATCAGCCCCAGCATTTT.

V gene TRBV6-5 combines with J gene TRBJ2-3; a weak D match, TRBD2 (5 bases). The CDR3 loop spans 14 amino acids. Germline CDR1 is MNHEY and CDR2 is SVGAGI. Trimming shortened V by 7 bases and J by 0 bases, and 11 bases separated the two germline ends. CDR3 protein: CASKRKASTDTQYF. CDR3 in DNA: TGTGCCAGCAAGCGGAAAGCTAGCACAGATACGCAGTATTTT.

The chain combines TRBV11-2 with TRBJ2-5, with unresolved D. This CDR3 is 13 amino acids long. Germline-derived CDR1 and CDR2 are SGHAT and FQNNGV. Trimming removed 2 bases at V and 4 bases at J, with 8 bases between. CDR3 in DNA: TGTGCCAGCAGCTTACAAAGGGTAGAGACCCAGTACTTC. Translation gives CASSLQRVETQYF.

The chain joins TRBV7-2 to TRBJ2-1, with 7 bases that match TRBD2. V dropped 4 bases and J dropped 4; count of bases not matched to a gene: 19. The germline gives CDR1 SGHTA, CDR2 FQGNSA. This CDR3 has 19 residues. The CDR3 protein is CASSSRGGVAGVGYNEQFF. CDR3 DNA sequence: TGTGCCAGCAGCTCGCGGGGTGGGGTCGCGGGAGTGGGGTACAATGAGCAGTTCTTC.

This rearrangement joins TRBV10-3 to TRBJ1-4; unclear D gene. V lost 7 bases to trimming and J lost 6 bases, with 12 bases between them. CDR1 is ENHRY, CDR2 SYGVKD, per germline. The CDR3 runs 13 residues. CDR3 sequence (DNA): TGTGCCATCAAAGCCCAGACCGATGAAAAACTGTTTTTT. This gives the protein CAIKAQTDEKLFF.

In its sample, this clone was seen once. This sequence joins TRBV11-2 and TRBJ2-5; D perhaps matches TRBD1 (6 bases). Germline CDR1 reads SGHAT; CDR2 reads FQNNGV. Trimming took off 5 bases at V and 7 bases at J, with 17 bases between the two ends. The CDR3 sequence is 14 residues long. The CDR3 DNA is TGTGCCAGCAGCAAAGGGACACCTGGTGGGACCCAGTACTTC. Protein sequence: CASSKGTPGGTQYF.

The rearrangement uses TRBV2 and TRBJ1-1; 7 positions agree with TRBD1. The V segment lost 7 bases and the J segment 4 bases; nucleotides outside the gene matches: 6. The CDR3 has 13 amino acids. Germline CDR1 is SNHLY and CDR2 is FYNNEI. In DNA, the CDR3 is TGTGCCAGCACGGAGGGGGCTTTCACTGAAGCTTTCTTT. Its translation is CASTEGAFTEAFF.

This clone was picked up one time. J is TRBJ1-3 and V is TRBV7-2; D possibly corresponds to TRBD1 (5 bases). The CDR3 covers 18 residues. Germline CDR1 and CDR2: SGHTA and FQGNSA. V was trimmed by 2 bases and J by 0 bases, leaving 17 bases between them. The CDR3 protein is CASSLYGGGRLSGNTIYF. The CDR3 DNA reads TGTGCCAGCAGCTTATATGGGGGGGGACGGCTCTCTGGAAACACCATATATTTT.

This clone was picked up a small number of times. The gene calls are TRBV19 and TRBJ1-5, with a weak D call TRBD1 (6 bases). V shed 1 base and J shed 6 bases, with 10 bases lying between them. CDR3 length: 14 amino acids. Germline values: CDR1 LNHDA, CDR2 SQIVND (reference sequence). DNA for the CDR3: TGTGCCAGTAGTATAGGAGGGGGGTTTCAGCCCCAGCATTTT. This codes for CASSIGGGFQPQHF.

The V gene is TRBV4-2, the J gene TRBJ2-2, with 7 bases that match TRBD1. CDR1 and CDR2 from the germline V gene are LGHNA and YNFKEQ. Trimming removed 7 bases from V and 1 base from J; junction bases left unmatched: 12. The CDR3 contains 17 residues. The CDR3 loop is CASNPLPGTENTGELFF. CDR3 DNA sequence: TGTGCCAGCAACCCACTGCCCGGGACAGAGAACACCGGGGAGCTGTTTTTT.

The genes are TRBV5-1 and TRBJ1-2; D not resolved. CDR1 and CDR2 from the germline V gene are SGHRS and YFSETQ. Between the trimmed V and J ends, which lost 1 base and 1 base, there was a span of 2 bases. The CDR3 loop spans 12 amino acids. Here the CDR3 reads CASSLNNYGYTF. DNA for the CDR3: TGCGCCAGCAGCTTGAATAACTATGGCTACACCTTC. Together with reference TRBV5-1 and TRBJ1-2, the CDR3 gives the full variable domain: KAGVTQTPRYLIKTRGQQVTLSCSPISGHRSVSWYQQTPGQGLQFLFEYFSETQRNKGNFPGRFSGRQFSNSRSEMNVSTLELGDSALYLCASSLNNYGYTFGSGTRLTVV.

In this sample, this clone turned up once. The V gene is TRBV28, the J gene TRBJ2-3, with TRBD1 as a possible D gene (7 bases). The CDR3 is 12 amino acids. Germline V lookup: CDR1 MDHEN, CDR2 SYDVKM. V lost 4 bases, J lost 8 bases, and 10 bases lay in between. In DNA form, the CDR3 reads TGTGCCAGCAGTTCAGGGGGGCCTACGCAGTATTTT. Protein sequence: CASSSGGPTQYF.

CDR3 DNA: TGTGCCAGTAGTCACTCAGGGACTTTAAACTATGGCTACACCTTC. This sequence encodes CASSHSGTLNYGYTF. V and J are TRBV19 and TRBJ1-2; maybe TRBD1 (5 bases). Trimming removed 5 bases at V and 2 bases at J, with 15 bases between. Germline lookup yields CDR1 LNHDA and CDR2 SQIVND (reference sequence). CDR3 length: 15 amino acids.

This sequence joins TRBV6-5 and TRBJ2-7; D unclear. V lost 7 bases and J lost 0, with 16 bases in between. CDR1 is MNHEY and CDR2 is SVGAGI in the germline V gene. The CDR3 runs 15 residues. CDR3 DNA sequence: TGTGCCAGCATCACACGTCTGGGTAGCTCCTACGAGCAGTACTTC. Protein sequence: CASITRLGSSYEQYF.

The chain employs TRBV28 and TRBJ2-6; no firm D call. This CDR3 is 14 amino acids long. V shed 6 bases and J shed 3 bases, with 9 bases lying between them. Germline V lookup: CDR1 MDHEN, CDR2 SYDVKM. CDR3 loop: CASSSHGGANVLTF. DNA of the CDR3: TGTGCCAGCAGCTCCCATGGTGGGGCCAACGTCCTGACTTTC.

The chain joins TRBV7-9 to TRBJ2-5; D unresolved. There are 11 residues in the CDR3. In germline, CDR1 is SEHNR, CDR2 FQNEAQ (reference sequence). With 5 bases removed from V and 5 bases from J, the gap between germline ends came to 6 bases. The CDR3 coding sequence is TGTGCCAGCAGCCTCTCGGAGACCCAGTACTTC. Its translation: CASSLSETQYF.

V is TRBV29-1 and J is TRBJ2-7, with D perhaps given as TRBD1 or TRBD2 (7 bases each). The CDR3 sequence is 15 residues long. Per the germline V gene, CDR1 is SQVTM and CDR2 is ANQGSEA. Trimming shortened V by 7 bases and J by 0 bases, and 19 bases separated the two germline ends. As DNA, the CDR3 is TGCAGCGCCGGCCGAGGGGGCGGGAGCTCCTACGAGCAGTACTTC. This gives the protein CSAGRGGGSSYEQYF.

This sequence joins TRBV6-5 and TRBJ1-1; unclear D gene. CDR1 and CDR2 from the germline V gene are MNHEY and SVGAGI. The CDR3 is 15 amino acids. Trimming removed 0 bases at V and 0 bases at J, with 8 bases between. CDR3 DNA: TGTGCCAGCAGTTACTCCGGATGGATGAACACTGAAGCTTTCTTT. Translation gives CASSYSGWMNTEAFF.

This clone was seen once. The rearrangement uses TRBV5-1 and TRBJ1-3; D uncertain. Trimming took off 4 bases at V and 0 bases at J, with 14 bases between the two ends. The CDR3 covers 16 residues. Germline CDR1 reads SGHRS; CDR2 reads YFSETQ. Here the CDR3 reads CASSPGGFHSGNTIYF. The CDR3 DNA reads as TGCGCCAGCAGCCCTGGTGGCTTCCACTCTGGAAACACCATATATTTT.

The chain carries TRBV7-9 and TRBJ1-4; 9 positions match TRBD1. The CDR3 runs to 15 residues. Germline CDR1 and CDR2: SEHNR and FQNEAQ (reference sequence). The J segment lost 4 bases and the V segment lost 5 bases, leaving 5 bases of the junction unmatched. CDR3 DNA sequence: TGTGCCAGCAGCCTGGGACAGGGAATTAATGAAAAACTGTTTTTT. This codes for CASSLGQGINEKLFF. The complete variable domain, with remaining parts taken from reference TRBV7-9 and TRBJ1-4, reads DTGVSQNPRHKITKRGQNVTFRCDPISEHNRLYWYRQTLGQGPEFLTYFQNEAQLEKSRLLSDRFSAERPKGSFSTLEIQRTEQGDSAMYLCASSLGQGINEKLFFGSGTQLSVL.

CDR3 DNA: TGCGCCAGCAGCCGATCGGGGACGAACACTGAAGCTTTCTTT. It yields the protein CASSRSGTNTEAFF. V gene TRBV5-1 combines with J gene TRBJ1-1; tentatively, D is TRBD1 (5 bases). Trimming removed 4 bases at V and 1 base at J, with 11 bases between. Germline-derived CDR1 and CDR2 are SGHRS and YFSETQ. The CDR3 extends over 14 amino acids. Full variable domain (missing parts from reference TRBV5-1 and TRBJ1-1): KAGVTQTPRYLIKTRGQQVTLSCSPISGHRSVSWYQQTPGQGLQFLFEYFSETQRNKGNFPGRFSGRQFSNSRSEMNVSTLELGDSALYLCASSRSGTNTEAFFGQGTRLTVV.

This clone turned up a few times. The V and J genes are TRBV28 and TRBJ1-1; TRBD1 is a possible D gene (6 bases). V dropped 9 bases and J dropped 0 bases, with 11 bases sitting between them. In germline, CDR1 is MDHEN, CDR2 SYDVKM. This CDR3 contains 13 residues. The CDR3 DNA reads as TGTGCCAGTTCTACAGGGCTGAACACTGAAGCTTTCTTT. Amino acids: CASSTGLNTEAFF.

The rearrangement uses TRBV11-2 and TRBJ1-2; D gene unclear. This CDR3 contains 12 residues. Germline V CDR1 and CDR2: SGHAT, FQNNGV. The V end was cut by 4 bases, the J end by 6 bases, with 9 bases between. The CDR3 DNA reads as TGTGCCAGCAGCTGGGCCGGAGATGGCTACACCTTC. Amino acids: CASSWAGDGYTF.